What follows are 26 T cell receptor beta chains derived from one specimen sequenced in a study of cytomegalovirus exposure and HLA in healthy donors. 13 Jbeta primers and 60 Vbeta primers were used for the PCR. Sequencing was performed with immunoSEQ multiplex PCR; in TCRdb, only in-frame clones are kept and a portion is missing. The sample carries 210,000 or so clones, over 65% recorded once. The sequenced material came from PBMCs. The receptors stem from a human donor in good health.

V usage is TRBV28 and J usage is TRBJ2-3, with a possible D match to TRBD2 (5 bases). Germline V lookup: CDR1 MDHEN, CDR2 SYDVKM. The ends were cut back, 8 bases at V and 1 base at J, with 16 bases in the middle. The CDR3 runs to 15 residues. CDR3 sequence: CASLTGIGGTDTQYF. The CDR3 coding sequence is TGTGCCAGCTTGACGGGGATAGGCGGCACAGATACGCAGTATTTT.

The chain recombines TRBV27 with TRBJ1-2; no reliable D call. Germline V CDR1 and CDR2: MNHEY, SMNVEV (reference sequence). The CDR3 is made up of 15 amino acids. With 5 bases removed from V and 4 bases from J, the gap between germline ends came to 17 bases. CDR3 residues: CASSPSWQAPYGYTF. The CDR3 DNA is TGTGCCAGCAGTCCATCCTGGCAGGCCCCCTATGGCTACACCTTC.

With respect to this clone: Other DNA sequences within the sample encode an identical CDR3. V gene TRBV2 combines with J gene TRBJ1-1; tentatively, D is TRBD1 (6 bases). The CDR3 covers 14 residues. Trimming shortened V by 2 bases and J by 1 base, and 8 bases separated the two germline ends. Germline V gene lookup returns CDR1 SNHLY and CDR2 FYNNEI. The CDR3 loop reads CASSEQGQNTEAFF. The CDR3 nucleotides read TGTGCCAGCAGTGAACAGGGGCAGAACACTGAAGCTTTCTTT.

The chain employs TRBV11-2 and TRBJ2-5, with 11 bases lining up with TRBD2. The CDR3 has 15 residues. The J segment lost 5 bases and the V segment lost 1 base, leaving 3 bases of the junction unmatched. CDR1 is SGHAT and CDR2 is FQNNGV in the germline V gene. CDR3 residues: CASSLGLAGMETQYF. DNA for the CDR3: TGTGCCAGCAGCTTAGGACTAGCGGGAATGGAGACCCAGTACTTC.

This chain joins TRBV7-8 and TRBJ2-4, with 8 positions matching TRBD2. V was clipped by 1 base and J by 8 bases; unmatched bases: 4. The V gene's germline CDR1 is SGHVS and CDR2 FQNEAQ. The CDR3 is made up of 14 amino acids. In nucleotides, the CDR3 is TGTGCCAGCAGCTTAGTCAGCGGGAGTGACATTCAGTACTTC. Translating gives CASSLVSGSDIQYF.

V gene TRBV28 combines with J gene TRBJ2-5, with TRBD1 matching over 7 bases. Unmatched junction bases numbered 13, after V lost 6 bases and J lost 0 bases. Germline CDR1 and CDR2: MDHEN and SYDVKM. The CDR3 spans 17 residues. The CDR3: CASSRQGRETYQETQYF. Here the CDR3 DNA reads TGTGCCAGCAGCCGACAGGGCCGGGAAACCTACCAAGAGACCCAGTACTTC.

This CDR3 reads CASSVAGGFSYEQYF. CDR3 nucleotide sequence: TGTGCCAGCAGCGTAGCCGGGGGGTTCTCCTACGAGCAGTACTTC. The chain employs TRBV9 and TRBJ2-7, with TRBD2 matching 7 bases. The CDR3 has 15 residues. Germline V gene data show CDR1 as SGDLS and CDR2 as YYNGEE. The trim removed 0 bases at V and 0 bases at J, leaving 3 bases unmatched.

The table lists this clone with a few counts. This sequence joins TRBV6-1 and TRBJ1-2, with a possible D match to TRBD1 (5 bases). This CDR3 contains 14 residues. Trimming left V 4 bases short and J 1 base short, with 10 bases between. Germline lookup yields CDR1 MNHNS and CDR2 SASEGT. The CDR3 region is CASSGRGSNYGYTF. Written as DNA, the CDR3 is TGTGCCAGCAGTGGGAGGGGCAGTAACTATGGCTACACCTTC.

The chain recombines TRBV5-1 with TRBJ2-7; TRBD1 agrees at 9 bases. This CDR3 spans 15 amino acids. The junction had 9 bases not matched to a gene; V was cut back by 2 bases and J by 6 bases. Germline V lookup: CDR1 SGHRS, CDR2 YFSETQ. The CDR3 reads CASSFQDRGTSEQYF. DNA for the CDR3: TGCGCCAGCAGCTTCCAGGACAGGGGTACTTCCGAGCAGTACTTC.

The table lists this clone with a few counts. The chain is built from TRBV7-6 and TRBJ1-1, with 8 bases identical to TRBD1. The CDR3 runs 15 residues. Germline CDR1 is SGHVS and CDR2 is FNYEAQ. Trimming cost V 5 bases and J 0 bases; bases outside gene matches: 5. CDR3 DNA sequence: TGTGCCAGCAGCGCTGGGACAGGCATGAACACTGAAGCTTTCTTT. Its protein is CASSAGTGMNTEAFF.

The chain employs TRBV6-1 and TRBJ1-2; TRBD1 might be the D (5 bases). The CDR3 is made up of 16 amino acids. Trimming cost V 4 bases and J 2 bases, with 17 bases left between them. CDR1 MNHNS and CDR2 SASEGT come from the germline V gene. The CDR3 is CASSAGGSSRNYGYTF. The CDR3 nucleotides are TGTGCCAGCAGTGCCGGGGGGAGCAGCCGGAACTATGGCTACACCTTC.

This clone was detected once. This chain links TRBV7-2 with TRBJ2-7, with D maybe TRBD2 (5 bases). This CDR3 has 13 residues. Germline V gene data show CDR1 as SGHTA and CDR2 as FQGNSA. The V end was cut by 7 bases, the J end by 4 bases, with 14 bases between. CDR3 in DNA: TGTGCCAGCAACGCACCACCGGGGTACGAGCAGTACTTC. Translation gives CASNAPPGYEQYF.

This clone was seen only once. In DNA form, the CDR3 reads TGTGCCAGCAGCTTAACCAGCGGGGAGCTGTTTTTT. This sequence encodes CASSLTSGELFF. V and J are TRBV7-9 and TRBJ2-2; D unclear. The CDR3 extends over 12 amino acids. CDR1 SEHNR and CDR2 FQNEAQ come from the germline V gene (reference sequence). Trimming took off 2 bases at V and 7 bases at J, with 5 bases between the two ends. Filled out from reference TRBV7-9 and TRBJ2-2, the complete variable domain reads DTGVSQNPRHKITKRGQNVTFRCDPISEHNRLYWYRQTLGQGPEFLTYFQNEAQLEKSRLLSDRFSAERPKGSFSTLEIQRTEQGDSAMYLCASSLTSGELFFGEGSRLTVL.

This sequence joins TRBV30 and TRBJ1-2; possibly TRBD1 for D (5 bases). The CDR3 is 15 residues long. With 4 bases removed from V and 1 base from J, the gap between germline ends came to 16 bases. The germline V gene encodes CDR1 GTSNPN and CDR2 SVGIG (reference sequence). The CDR3 protein is CAWTRQTPLNYGYTF. Written as DNA, the CDR3 is TGTGCCTGGACCCGACAGACCCCTCTTAACTATGGCTACACCTTC.

The chain recombines TRBV7-2 with TRBJ2-5; D perhaps matches TRBD1 (5 bases). The V end was cut by 3 bases, the J end by 7 bases, with 9 bases between. CDR1 is SGHTA and CDR2 is FQGNSA in the germline V gene. The CDR3 spans 12 residues. CDR3 amino acids: CASSLDRGTQYF. Written as DNA, the CDR3 is TGTGCCAGCAGCTTGGATAGGGGGACCCAGTACTTC.

This rearrangement joins TRBV5-1 to TRBJ2-1; perhaps TRBD2 as D (6 bases). From germline, CDR1 is SGHRS and CDR2 YFSETQ. The V end lost 0 bases, the J end lost 1 base, and 17 bases lay between the germline ends. This CDR3 comprises 18 residues. The CDR3 protein is CASSLAEEWEVSYNEQFF. CDR3 nucleotide sequence: TGCGCCAGCAGCTTGGCCGAAGAGTGGGAGGTGTCCTACAATGAGCAGTTCTTC.

This chain connects TRBV9 to TRBJ1-1; 7 nucleotides line up with TRBD1. J gave up 2 bases and V 3 bases, and 13 bases lay outside the gene matches. The CDR3 extends over 17 amino acids. Germline loops: CDR1 SGDLS, CDR2 YYNGEE. CDR3 residues: CASSALTGSPSNTEAFF. The CDR3 DNA follows: TGTGCCAGCAGCGCCCTGACAGGGTCCCCTTCCAACACTGAAGCTTTCTTT.

This clone was seen only once. The chain carries TRBV7-3 and TRBJ2-3; D is possibly TRBD2 (6 bases). The CDR3 has 14 residues. Germline assignment: CDR1 SGHTA and CDR2 FQGTGA. The V and J ends lost 5 bases and 7 bases respectively, with 16 bases between them. The CDR3 bases are TGTGCCAGCAGCGACGGGAGCCGGGGAAATACGCAGTATTTT. It codes for CASSDGSRGNTQYF.

J is TRBJ2-5 and V is TRBV11-1; TRBD2 is a possible D gene (6 bases). Germline V gene data show CDR1 as SGHAT and CDR2 as FQDESV (reference sequence). This CDR3 comprises 14 residues. The germline V and J ends were trimmed by 3 bases and 4 bases, with 12 bases remaining between them. CDR3 coding DNA: TGTGCCAGCAGCTTTCAACGGGAGATAGAGACCCAGTACTTC. Translated: CASSFQREIETQYF.

A few counts support this clone. The rearrangement uses TRBV7-2 and TRBJ1-1; TRBD1 aligns across 7 bases. CDR3 length: 12 residues. Germline loops: CDR1 SGHTA, CDR2 FQGNSA. Trimming removed 5 bases from V and 10 bases from J; junction bases left unmatched: 7. In nucleotides, the CDR3 is TGTGCCAGCAGCGGAGACAGGGTGGGAGCTTTCTTT. It codes for CASSGDRVGAFF.

Note on this clone: One end of the junction varies from germline; a read error may be responsible. The J gene is TRBJ2-1, the V gene TRBV7-9; no clear D gene. The germline CDR1 and CDR2 sequences are SEHNR and FQNEAQ (reference sequence). CDR3 length equals 12 residues. The CDR3 region has the DNA TGTTCCAGCAGACAATACGAGGAGTGGCAGTTCTTC. Translation gives CSSRQYEEWQFF.

The chain recombines TRBV15 with TRBJ2-3, with 8 bases aligning to TRBD2. V shed 3 bases and J 6 bases; nucleotides not matched to a gene: 14. The CDR3 runs to 17 residues. Germline values: CDR1 LNHNV, CDR2 YYDKDF (reference sequence). For the CDR3, the DNA is TGTGCCACCAGCAGCCGACTCTTAGCGGGGAATCGGGATACGCAGTATTTT. Protein sequence: CATSSRLLAGNRDTQYF. Based on the CDR3 plus reference TRBV15 and TRBJ2-3, the full variable domain is DAMVIQNPRYQVTQFGKPVTLSCSQTLNHNVMYWYQQKSSQAPKLLFHYYDKDFNNEADTPDNFQSRRPNTSFCFLDIRSPGLGDTAMYLCATSSRLLAGNRDTQYFGPGTRLTVL.

The genes are TRBV5-5 and TRBJ2-7, with D possibly being TRBD2 (5 bases). V lost 6 bases and J lost 3, with 10 bases in between. The germline V gene encodes CDR1 SGHKS and CDR2 YYEKEE (reference sequence). There are 12 residues in the CDR3. The CDR3 bases are TGTGCCAGCACGTCGGGGAGCTACGAGCAGTACTTC. It translates to CASTSGSYEQYF.

V usage is TRBV30 and J usage is TRBJ1-6; TRBD1 agrees at 7 bases. After removal of 0 bases from V and 7 bases from J, the junction contained 12 bases not matched to a gene. The CDR3 has 17 amino acids. CDR1 and CDR2 (germline): GTSNPN, SVGIG (reference sequence). In nucleotides, the CDR3 is TGTGCCTGGAGTGTCCTCAGGACAGGTCCAGTGAATTCACCCCTCCACTTT. It yields the protein CAWSVLRTGPVNSPLHF. The whole variable domain, remainder taken from reference TRBV30 and TRBJ1-6, is SQTIHQWPATLVQPVGSPLSLECTVEGTSNPNLYWYRQAAGRGLQLLFYSVGIGQISSEVPQNLSASRPQDRQFILSSKKLLLSDSGFYLCAWSVLRTGPVNSPLHFGNGTRLTVT.

About this clone: The junction and the germline gene differ at one end; a read error may be behind it. This chain uses TRBV7-7 with TRBJ2-3; tentative D call: TRBD2 (6 bases). There are 14 residues in the CDR3. Germline CDR1 reads SSHAT; CDR2 reads FNYEAQ (reference sequence). The CDR3 reads CASSPWTTTDTQYF. The CDR3 nucleotides read TGTGCTAGCAGCCCTTGGACTACCACAGATACGCAGTATTTT.

The chain's CDR3 is CASSPPVGTGRRTGELFF. The DNA of the CDR3 is TGTGCCAGCAGCCCACCGGTGGGGACAGGGCGGAGGACCGGGGAGCTGTTTTTT. This chain uses TRBV11-3 with TRBJ2-2, with 9 bases lining up with TRBD1. This CDR3 has 18 amino acids. V lost 5 bases to trimming and J lost 5 bases; unmatched junction nucleotides: 15. Germline-derived CDR1 and CDR2 are SGHNT and YENEEA.